The clone carrying this T cell receptor beta chain was detected only once. The data were taken from a study of T cell responses to AZD1222 COVID-19 vaccine. Trimming removed 1 base at V and 4 bases at J, with 13 bases between. The CDR3 length is 16 residues. CDR1 and CDR2 from the germline V gene are MGHDK and SYGVNS. The table came from immunoSEQ multiplex PCR; TCRdb's copy has only in-frame clones and leaves some out. Here the sample spans 85,000 to 110,000 clones, 90% being singletons. This chain links TRBV25-1 with TRBJ2-2; D remains unclear. The starting material was peripheral blood, obtained on day 0 of AZD1222 vaccination. This TCR was sampled from an adult in good health. The CDR3 nucleotides are TGTGCCAGCAGTGAATTTGGTGGTAGGGTCACCGGGGAGCTGTTTTTT. Translating gives CASSEFGGRVTGELFF.